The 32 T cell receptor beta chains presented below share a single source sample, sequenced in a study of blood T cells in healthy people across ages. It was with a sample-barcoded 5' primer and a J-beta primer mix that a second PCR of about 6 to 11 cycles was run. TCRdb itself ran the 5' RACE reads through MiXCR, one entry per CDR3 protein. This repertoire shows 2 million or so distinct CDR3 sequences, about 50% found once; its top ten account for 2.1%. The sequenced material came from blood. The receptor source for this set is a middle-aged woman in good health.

Here the CDR3 DNA reads TGCAGCGTTGATCATGATGGAACGGGGGAGCAGTACTTC. Translating it yields CSVDHDGTGEQYF. The V gene is TRBV29-1, the J gene TRBJ2-5, with D possibly matching TRBD2 (6 bases). Trimming took off 3 bases at V and 11 bases at J, with 19 bases between the two ends. Germline V gives CDR1 SQVTM, CDR2 ANQGSEA. This CDR3 is 13 amino acids long. The full variable domain, in which reference TRBV29-1 and TRBJ2-5 provide the parts outside the CDR3, is SAVISQKPSRDICQRGTSLTIQCQVDSQVTMMFWYRQQPGQSLTLIATANQGSEATYESGFVIDKFPISRPNLTFSTLTVSNMSPEDSSIYLCSVDHDGTGEQYFGPGTRLLVL.

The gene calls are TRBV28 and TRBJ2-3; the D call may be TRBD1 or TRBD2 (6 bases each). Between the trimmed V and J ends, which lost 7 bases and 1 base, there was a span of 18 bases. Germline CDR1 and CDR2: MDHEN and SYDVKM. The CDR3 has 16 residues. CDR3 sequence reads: CASTSNGGPGTDTQYF. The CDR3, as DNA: TGTGCCAGCACCTCTAATGGGGGGCCCGGCACAGATACGCAGTATTTT.

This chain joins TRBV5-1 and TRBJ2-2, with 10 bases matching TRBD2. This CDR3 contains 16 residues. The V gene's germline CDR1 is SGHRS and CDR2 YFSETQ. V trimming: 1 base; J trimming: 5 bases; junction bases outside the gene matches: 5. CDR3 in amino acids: CASSLPGLARTGELFF. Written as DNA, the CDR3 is TGCGCCAGCAGCTTGCCGGGACTAGCGAGGACCGGGGAGCTGTTTTTT.

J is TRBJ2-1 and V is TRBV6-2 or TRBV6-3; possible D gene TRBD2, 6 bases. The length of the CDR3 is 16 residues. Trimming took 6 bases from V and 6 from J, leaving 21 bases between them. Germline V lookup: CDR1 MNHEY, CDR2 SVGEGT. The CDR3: CASSPGGRGRRNEQFF. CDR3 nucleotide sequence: TGTGCCAGCAGCCCGGGTGGGCGGGGACGACGCAATGAGCAGTTCTTC.

This CDR3 reads CASSPVGIEETQYF. CDR3 coding DNA: TGTGCCAGCAGCCCCGTGGGGATCGAAGAGACCCAGTACTTC. The gene calls are TRBV11-2 and TRBJ2-5; unclear D gene. The CDR3 covers 14 residues. CDR1 and CDR2 from the germline V gene are SGHAT and FQNNGV. The germline V and J ends were trimmed by 5 bases and 3 bases, with 13 bases remaining between them.

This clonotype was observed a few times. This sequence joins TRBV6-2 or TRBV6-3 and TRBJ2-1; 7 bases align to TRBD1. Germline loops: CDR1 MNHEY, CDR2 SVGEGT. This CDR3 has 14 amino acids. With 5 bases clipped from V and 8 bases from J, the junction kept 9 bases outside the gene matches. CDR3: CASSGRGRLYEQFF. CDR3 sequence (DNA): TGTGCCAGCAGTGGTAGGGGGCGGCTCTATGAGCAGTTCTTC.

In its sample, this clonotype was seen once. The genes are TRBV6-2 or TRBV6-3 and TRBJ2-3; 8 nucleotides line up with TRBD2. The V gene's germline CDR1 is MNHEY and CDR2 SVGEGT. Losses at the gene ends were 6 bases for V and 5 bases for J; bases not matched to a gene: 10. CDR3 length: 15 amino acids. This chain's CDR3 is CASSSGGAGKDTQYF. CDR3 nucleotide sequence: TGTGCCAGCAGCTCCGGGGGGGCCGGGAAAGATACGCAGTATTTT.

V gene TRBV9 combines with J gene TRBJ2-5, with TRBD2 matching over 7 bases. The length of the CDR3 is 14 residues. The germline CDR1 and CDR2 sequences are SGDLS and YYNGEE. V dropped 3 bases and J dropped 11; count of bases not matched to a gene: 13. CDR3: CASSGPGTNNEQYF. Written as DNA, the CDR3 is TGTGCCAGCAGCGGTCCCGGGACTAACAATGAGCAGTACTTC.

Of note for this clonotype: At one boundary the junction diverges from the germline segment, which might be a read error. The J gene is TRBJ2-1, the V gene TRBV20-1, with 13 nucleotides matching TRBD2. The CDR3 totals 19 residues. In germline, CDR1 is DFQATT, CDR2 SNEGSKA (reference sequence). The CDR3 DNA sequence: TGCAGTGCTGGGGCTCGAGGACTAGCGGGGGCCCCATCCTACAGTGAGCAGTTCTTC. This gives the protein CSAGARGLAGAPSYSEQFF.

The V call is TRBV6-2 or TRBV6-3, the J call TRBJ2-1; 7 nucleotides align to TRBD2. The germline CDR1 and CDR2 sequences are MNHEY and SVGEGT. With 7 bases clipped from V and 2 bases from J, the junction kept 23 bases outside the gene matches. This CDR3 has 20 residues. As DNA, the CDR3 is TGTGCCAGCACCAACCACCCCCTGGGGGGGATATTGAATACCTACAATGAGCAGTTCTTC. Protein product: CASTNHPLGGILNTYNEQFF.

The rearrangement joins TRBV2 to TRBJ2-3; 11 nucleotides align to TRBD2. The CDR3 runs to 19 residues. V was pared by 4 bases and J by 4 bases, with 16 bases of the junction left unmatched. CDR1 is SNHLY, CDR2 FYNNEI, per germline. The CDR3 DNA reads TGTGCCAGCAGTGTTAGCGGGGGGGCCTTAGAGGGGCCGTCAGATACGCAGTATTTT. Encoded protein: CASSVSGGALEGPSDTQYF.

In nucleotides, the CDR3 is TGTGCCAGCAGTTACTTGGGGAGGACTGAAGCTTTCTTT. Translation gives CASSYLGRTEAFF. V is TRBV6-2 or TRBV6-3 and J is TRBJ1-1; D uncertain. The CDR3 runs 13 residues. The germline V gene has CDR1 MNHEY and CDR2 SVGEGT. Trimming shortened V by 1 base and J by 5 bases, and 8 bases separated the two germline ends.

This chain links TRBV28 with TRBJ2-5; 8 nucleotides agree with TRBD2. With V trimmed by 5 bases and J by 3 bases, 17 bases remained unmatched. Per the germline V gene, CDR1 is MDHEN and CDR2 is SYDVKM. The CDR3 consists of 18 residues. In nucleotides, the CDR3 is TGTGCCAGCAGTCCTAGACTACCGGGGGGGCCGAGGGAAGAGACCCAGTACTTC. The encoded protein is CASSPRLPGGPREETQYF.

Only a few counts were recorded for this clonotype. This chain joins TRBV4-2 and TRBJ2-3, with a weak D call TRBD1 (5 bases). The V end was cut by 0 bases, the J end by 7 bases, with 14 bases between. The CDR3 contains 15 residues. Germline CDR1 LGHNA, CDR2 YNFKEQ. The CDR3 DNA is TGTGCCAGCAGCCAAGATGCGCAGGGTCTAAATACGCAGTATTTT. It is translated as CASSQDAQGLNTQYF.

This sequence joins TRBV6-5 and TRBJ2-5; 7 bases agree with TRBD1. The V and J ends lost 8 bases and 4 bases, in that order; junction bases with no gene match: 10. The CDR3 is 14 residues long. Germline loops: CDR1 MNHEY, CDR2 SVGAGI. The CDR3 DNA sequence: TGTGCCAGCGGTAACAGGGGCCTTCGAGAGACCCAGTACTTC. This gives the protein CASGNRGLRETQYF.

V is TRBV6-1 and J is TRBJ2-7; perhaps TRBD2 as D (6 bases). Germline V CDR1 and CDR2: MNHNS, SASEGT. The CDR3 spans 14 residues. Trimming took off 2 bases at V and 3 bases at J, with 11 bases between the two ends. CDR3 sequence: CASSERRGHYEQYF. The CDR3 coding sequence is TGTGCCAGCAGTGAACGGAGGGGCCACTACGAGCAGTACTTC.

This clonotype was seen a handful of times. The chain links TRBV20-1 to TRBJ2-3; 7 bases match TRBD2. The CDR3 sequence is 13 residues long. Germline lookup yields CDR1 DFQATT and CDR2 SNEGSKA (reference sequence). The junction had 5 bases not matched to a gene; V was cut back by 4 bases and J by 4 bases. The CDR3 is CSATGGSSDTQYF. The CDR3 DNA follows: TGCAGTGCTACCGGGGGGAGCTCAGATACGCAGTATTTT.

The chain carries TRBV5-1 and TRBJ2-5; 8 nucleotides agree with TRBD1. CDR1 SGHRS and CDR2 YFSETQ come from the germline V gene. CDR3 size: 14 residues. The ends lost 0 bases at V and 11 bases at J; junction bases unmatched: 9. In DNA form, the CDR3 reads TGCGCCAGCAGCTTGGGGGGCAGGGGGCAAGAGCAGTACTTC. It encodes CASSLGGRGQEQYF.

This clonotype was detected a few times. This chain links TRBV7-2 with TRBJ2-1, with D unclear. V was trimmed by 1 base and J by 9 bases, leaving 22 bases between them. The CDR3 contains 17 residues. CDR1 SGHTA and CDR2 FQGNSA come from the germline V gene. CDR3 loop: CASSLGLRATSDGEQFF. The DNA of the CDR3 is TGTGCCAGCAGCTTAGGGCTACGGGCCACTTCTGACGGTGAGCAGTTCTTC.

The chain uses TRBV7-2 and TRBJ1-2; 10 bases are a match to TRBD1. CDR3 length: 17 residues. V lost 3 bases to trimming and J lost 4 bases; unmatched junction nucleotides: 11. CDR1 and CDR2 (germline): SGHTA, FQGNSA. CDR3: CASSLRDRGFGSYGYTF. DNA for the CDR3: TGTGCCAGCAGCTTGCGGGACAGGGGTTTCGGTAGCTATGGCTACACCTTC.

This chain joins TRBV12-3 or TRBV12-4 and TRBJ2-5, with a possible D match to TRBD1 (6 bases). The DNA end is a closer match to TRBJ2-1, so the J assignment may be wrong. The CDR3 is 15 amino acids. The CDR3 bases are TGTGCCAGCAGTTCCCACAGGGATTTTCAAGAGACCCAGTTCTTC. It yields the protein CASSSHRDFQETQFF.

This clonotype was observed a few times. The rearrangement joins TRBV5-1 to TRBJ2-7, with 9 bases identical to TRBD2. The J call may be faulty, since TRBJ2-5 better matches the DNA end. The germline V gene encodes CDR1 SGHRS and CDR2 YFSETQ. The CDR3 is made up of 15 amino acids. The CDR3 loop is CASSFSGGSGETQYF. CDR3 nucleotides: TGCGCCAGCAGCTTCAGCGGGGGGTCTGGAGAGACCCAGTACTTC.

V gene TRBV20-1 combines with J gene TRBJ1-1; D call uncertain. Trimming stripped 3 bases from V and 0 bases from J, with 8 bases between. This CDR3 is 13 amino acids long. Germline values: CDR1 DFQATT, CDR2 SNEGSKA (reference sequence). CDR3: CSASFLMNTEAFF. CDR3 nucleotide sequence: TGCAGTGCTAGTTTTCTGATGAACACTGAAGCTTTCTTT.

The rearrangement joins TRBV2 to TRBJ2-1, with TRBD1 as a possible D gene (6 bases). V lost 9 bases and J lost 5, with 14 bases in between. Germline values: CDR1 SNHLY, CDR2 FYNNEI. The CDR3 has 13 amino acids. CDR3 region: CARTRDNDNEQFF. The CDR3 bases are TGTGCCAGGACAAGGGACAATGACAATGAGCAGTTCTTC.

CDR3 amino acids: CATSDPYRGSGANVLTF. The CDR3 DNA follows: TGTGCCACCAGTGACCCATACAGGGGTTCTGGGGCCAACGTCCTGACTTTC. The V call is TRBV24-1, the J call TRBJ2-6; TRBD1 agrees at 7 bases. The CDR3 spans 17 residues. The germline CDR1 and CDR2 sequences are KGHDR and SFDVKD. The V and J ends lost 4 bases and 1 base, in that order; junction bases with no gene match: 6.

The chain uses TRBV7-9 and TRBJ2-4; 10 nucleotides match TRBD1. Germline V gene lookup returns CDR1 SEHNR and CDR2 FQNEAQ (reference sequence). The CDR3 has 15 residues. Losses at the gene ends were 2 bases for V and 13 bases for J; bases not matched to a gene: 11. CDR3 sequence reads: CASSLFGQGEREQYF. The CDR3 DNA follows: TGTGCCAGCAGCTTATTTGGACAGGGGGAAAGGGAGCAGTACTTC.

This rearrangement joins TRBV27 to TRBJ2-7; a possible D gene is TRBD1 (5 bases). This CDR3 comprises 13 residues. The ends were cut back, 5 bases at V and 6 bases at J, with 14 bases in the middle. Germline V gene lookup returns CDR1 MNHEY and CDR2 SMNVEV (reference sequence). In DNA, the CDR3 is TGTGCCAGCAGTCAGGGATGGGCGAGCGAGCAGTACTTC. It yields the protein CASSQGWASEQYF.

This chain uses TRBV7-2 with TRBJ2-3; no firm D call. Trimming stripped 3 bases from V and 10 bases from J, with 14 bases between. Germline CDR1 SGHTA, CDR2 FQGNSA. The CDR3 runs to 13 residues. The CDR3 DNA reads TGTGCCAGCAGCTTCCCCCCCCTGGGTCCGCAGTATTTT. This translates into CASSFPPLGPQYF.

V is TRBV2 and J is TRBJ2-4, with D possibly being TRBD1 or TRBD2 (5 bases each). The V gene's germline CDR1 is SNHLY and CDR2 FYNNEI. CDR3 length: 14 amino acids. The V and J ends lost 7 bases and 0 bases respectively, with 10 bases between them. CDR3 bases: TGTGCCAGCAAAATAGGGACAGCCAAAAACATTCAGTACTTC. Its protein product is CASKIGTAKNIQYF. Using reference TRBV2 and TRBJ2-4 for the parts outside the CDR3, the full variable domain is EPEVTQTPSHQVTQMGQEVILRCVPISNHLYFYWYRQILGQKVEFLVSFYNNEISEKSEIFDDQFSVERPDGSNFTLKIRSTKLEDSAMYFCASKIGTAKNIQYFGAGTRLSVL.

The CDR3: CASNRGGFSEQYF. CDR3 nucleotide sequence: TGTGCCAGCAACCGGGGGGGCTTTTCCGAGCAGTACTTC. V usage is TRBV12-3 or TRBV12-4 and J usage is TRBJ2-7, with 8 bases matching TRBD2. Losses at the gene ends were 7 bases for V and 6 bases for J; bases not matched to a gene: 8. The CDR3 is 13 residues long.

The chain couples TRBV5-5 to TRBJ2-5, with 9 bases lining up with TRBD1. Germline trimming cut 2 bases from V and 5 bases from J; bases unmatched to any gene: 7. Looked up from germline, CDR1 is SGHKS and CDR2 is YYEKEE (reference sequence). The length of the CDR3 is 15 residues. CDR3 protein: CASSFGQGLGETQYF. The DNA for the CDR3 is TGTGCCAGCAGCTTTGGACAGGGGTTAGGTGAGACCCAGTACTTC.

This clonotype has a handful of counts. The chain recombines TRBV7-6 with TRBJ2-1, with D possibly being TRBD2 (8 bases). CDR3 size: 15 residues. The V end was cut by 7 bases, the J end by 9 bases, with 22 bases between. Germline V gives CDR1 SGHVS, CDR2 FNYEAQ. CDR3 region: CASTREGAAISEQFF. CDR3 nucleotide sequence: TGTGCCAGCACTCGGGAGGGGGCGGCGATAAGTGAGCAGTTCTTC.